This TCR beta chain was sequenced for a study of blood T cell repertoires in COVID-19. About the study: Spain, Italy and the United States supplied samples that represented acute and convalescent COVID-19. PBMCs, B-cell-depleted T cells, or T cells provided the cDNA or gDNA that made up the material.

The CDR3 totals 15 residues. The germline CDR1 and CDR2 sequences are GTSNPN and SVGIG (reference sequence). J was trimmed by 1 base and V by 3 bases; bases with no gene match: 6. Method: immunoSEQ multiplex PCR; TCRdb's copy keeps in-frame clones and lacks some. The sample has fewer than 100,000 clones; approximately 86% are singletons. This clone was detected once. The TCR comes from a man aged 55 to 70 with acute or convalescent COVID-19. The V gene is TRBV30, the J gene TRBJ2-1; 7 nucleotides line up with TRBD2. The source material was peripheral blood. The CDR3 region has the DNA TGTGCCTGGAGCGGCGGGAGAGCTTCCTACAATGAGCAGTTCTTC. This gives the protein CAWSGGRASYNEQFF.